Sequencing of this T cell receptor (beta chain) was carried out in a study of T cell responses to AZD1222 COVID-19 vaccine (dated by TCRdb to the early 2020s). About the study as a whole: A total of about 230 trial participants underwent TCR sequencing, of whom 207 received two doses of AZD1222 and about 25 received two doses of the MenACWY control vaccine. Trial participants were enrolled by age into subgroups of 18-55, 56-69 and 70-plus years, and around 150, 28 and 57 TCR-sequenced participants, respectively, were included in these subgroups. The paper's findings and limits, for the study overall: Conclusions about previously exposed vaccinees were limited because only a handful of AZD1222 recipients were SARS-CoV-2 seropositive at baseline. In the small 56-69-year group, the increase in depth fell short of significance, most likely because of low power. Participants were mostly white British, with more females than males. The authors suggested clonal diversity may have been underestimated. After two AZD1222 doses, spike-specific TCR breadth and depth were significantly higher than at day 0 and than in MenACWY recipients. Because no day 14 peak-response samples were available, the repertoires could be characterized only after the peak T cell response. Reportedly, almost half of the unique spike-specific TCRs recognized epitopes lying outside the regions that are mutated in the B.1.351 and B.1.1.7 variants. CD4 TCRs associated with the vaccine covered the entire spike protein, and the dominant responses were in regions 160-218 and 743-854.

This clone has more than one count but fewer than ten. It lacks a known antigen. Base qualities are not provided; no much larger clone lies one nucleotide away. The CDR3 regions of human TCRbeta chains were analyzed by immunosequencing. The original pipeline was this. TCRs in the repertoires were matched against a reference library of SARS-CoV-2-specific TCRs that had been generated with the MIRA antigen-specificity platform. Breadth was defined as the fraction of unique TCRs that were SARS-CoV-2-associated. Depth was defined as the fraction of total T cells that were SARS-CoV-2-associated. Each spike-specific TCR was assigned to its reactive spike region and to a CD4 or CD8 class using the MIRA data. Log10-transformed breadth and depth values were compared by one-way ANOVA with Sidak's multiple comparisons tests. TCRdb retrieved this table from immuneACCESS and kept in-frame rearrangements only. Not all clones are present; in checked studies, unresolved V genes account for under half, and no reason is known for the remainder. The DNA gave D and trimming, while V, J and clone size come from that table. In this sample the table shows 150,000 to 200,000 clones, about 90% of which occur a single time. Approximately 1.3% of the sample lies in the top ten.

Per the publication, the time point label means: about 28 days (+/-7) after the second vaccine dose. AZD1222 recipients given second doses at about 4 weeks or at about 12 weeks were pooled, since spike-specific TCR depth and breadth were not found to differ between the two schedules. Vaccinee samples were obtained from the UK trials COV001 and COV002, which included a single-blind randomized controlled phase 2/3 trial of AZD1222 (ChAdOx1 nCoV-19) in healthy adults. For TCRbeta chain sequencing, PBMC samples were collected from trial participants at day 0 and at day 28 after the second dose. V loses 1 base, J loses 7 bases, and the germline ends lie 11 bases apart. The CDR3 numbers 15 residues from cysteine through phenylalanine. CDR3 DNA is the only sequence kept; it has 45 bases, read in frame from the first base. Per the germline V gene, MGHDK is the CDR1 and SYGVNS is the CDR2.

The source is an adult who received the AZD1222 COVID-19 vaccine. The material was peripheral blood, obtained 28 days after the second AZD1222 dose. The chain is made from TRBV25-1 and TRBJ1-6, with no D gene named confidently. The CDR3 in this case is CASSEWNPENSPLHF. The nucleotide sequence reads as follows: TGTGCCAGCAGTGAATGGAACCCGGAAAATTCACCCCTCCACTTT.